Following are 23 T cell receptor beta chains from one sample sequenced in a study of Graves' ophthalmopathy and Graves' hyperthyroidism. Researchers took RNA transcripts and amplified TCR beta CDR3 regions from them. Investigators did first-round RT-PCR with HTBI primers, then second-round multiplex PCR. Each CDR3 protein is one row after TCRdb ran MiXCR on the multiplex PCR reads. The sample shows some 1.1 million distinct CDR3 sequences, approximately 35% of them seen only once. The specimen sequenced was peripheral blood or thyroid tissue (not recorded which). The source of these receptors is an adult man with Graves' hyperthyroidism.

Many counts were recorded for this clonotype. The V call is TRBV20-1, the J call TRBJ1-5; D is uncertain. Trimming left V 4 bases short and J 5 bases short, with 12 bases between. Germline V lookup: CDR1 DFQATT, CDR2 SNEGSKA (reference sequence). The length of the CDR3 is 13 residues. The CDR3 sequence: CSAKIQSYQPQHF. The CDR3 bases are TGCAGTGCTAAGATTCAGAGCTATCAGCCCCAGCATTTT.

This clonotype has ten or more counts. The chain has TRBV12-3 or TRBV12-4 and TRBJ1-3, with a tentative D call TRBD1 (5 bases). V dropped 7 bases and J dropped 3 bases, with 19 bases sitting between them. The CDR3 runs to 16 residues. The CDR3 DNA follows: TGTGCCAGCATCATAGGGGCAGGGAGAAATGGAAACACCATATATTTT. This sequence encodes CASIIGAGRNGNTIYF.

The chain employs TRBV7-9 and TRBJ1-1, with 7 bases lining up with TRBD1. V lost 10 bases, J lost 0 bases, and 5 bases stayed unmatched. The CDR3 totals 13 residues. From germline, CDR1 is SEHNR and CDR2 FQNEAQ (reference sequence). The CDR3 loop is CATTQGVNTEAFF. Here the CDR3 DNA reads TGTGCCACCACCCAGGGGGTGAACACTGAAGCTTTCTTT.

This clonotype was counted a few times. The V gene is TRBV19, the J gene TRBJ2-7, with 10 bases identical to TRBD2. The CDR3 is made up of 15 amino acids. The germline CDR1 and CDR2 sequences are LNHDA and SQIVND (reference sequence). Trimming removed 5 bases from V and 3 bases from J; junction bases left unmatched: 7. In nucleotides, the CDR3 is TGTGCCAGTAGTGGTACTAGCGGGGTTAGCTACGAGCAGTACTTC. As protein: CASSGTSGVSYEQYF.

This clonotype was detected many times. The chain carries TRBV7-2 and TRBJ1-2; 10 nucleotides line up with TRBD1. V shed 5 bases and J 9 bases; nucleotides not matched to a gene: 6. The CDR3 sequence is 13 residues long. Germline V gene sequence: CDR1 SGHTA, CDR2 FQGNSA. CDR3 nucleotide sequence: TGTGCCAGCAGCCCCGGGACAGGGGCACGCTACACCTTC. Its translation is CASSPGTGARYTF.

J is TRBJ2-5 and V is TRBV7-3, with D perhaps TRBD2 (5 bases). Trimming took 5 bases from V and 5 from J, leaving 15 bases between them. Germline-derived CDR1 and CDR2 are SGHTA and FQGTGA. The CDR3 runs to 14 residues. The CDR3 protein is CASSPLGSWETQYF. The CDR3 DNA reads TGTGCCAGCAGCCCCTTAGGGAGCTGGGAGACCCAGTACTTC.

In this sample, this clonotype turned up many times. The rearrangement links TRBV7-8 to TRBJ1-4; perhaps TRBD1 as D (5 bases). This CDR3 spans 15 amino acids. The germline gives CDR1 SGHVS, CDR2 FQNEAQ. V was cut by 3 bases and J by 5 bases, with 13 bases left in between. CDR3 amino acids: CASSFAGTGNEKLFF. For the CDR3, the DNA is TGTGCCAGCAGCTTCGCTGGGACGGGGAATGAAAAACTGTTTTTT.

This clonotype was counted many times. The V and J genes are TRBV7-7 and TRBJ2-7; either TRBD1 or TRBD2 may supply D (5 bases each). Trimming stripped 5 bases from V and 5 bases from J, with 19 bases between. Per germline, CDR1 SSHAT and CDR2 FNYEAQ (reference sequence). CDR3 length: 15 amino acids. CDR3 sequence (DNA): TGTGCCAGCAGCCCCCTCTCGGGAAGGGGTCACGAGCAGTACTTC. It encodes CASSPLSGRGHEQYF.

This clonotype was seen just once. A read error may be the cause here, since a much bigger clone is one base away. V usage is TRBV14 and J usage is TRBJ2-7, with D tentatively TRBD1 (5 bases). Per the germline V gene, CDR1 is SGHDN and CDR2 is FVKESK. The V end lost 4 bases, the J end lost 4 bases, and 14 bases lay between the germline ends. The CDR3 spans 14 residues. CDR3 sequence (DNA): TGTGCCAGCAGCCGATCAAGGGGCCTATACGAGCAGTACTTC. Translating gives CASSRSRGLYEQYF.

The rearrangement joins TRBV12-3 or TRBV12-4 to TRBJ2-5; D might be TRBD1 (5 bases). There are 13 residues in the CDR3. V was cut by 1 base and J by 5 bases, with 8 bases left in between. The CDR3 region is CASSLEGMETQYF. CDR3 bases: TGTGCCAGCAGTTTAGAGGGGATGGAGACCCAGTACTTC.

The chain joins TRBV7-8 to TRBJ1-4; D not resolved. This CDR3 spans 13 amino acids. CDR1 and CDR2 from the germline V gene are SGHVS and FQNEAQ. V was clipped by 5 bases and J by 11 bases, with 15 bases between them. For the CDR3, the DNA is TGTGCCAGCAGCCCGCTCAGCTTGGACAAACTGTTTTTT. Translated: CASSPLSLDKLFF.

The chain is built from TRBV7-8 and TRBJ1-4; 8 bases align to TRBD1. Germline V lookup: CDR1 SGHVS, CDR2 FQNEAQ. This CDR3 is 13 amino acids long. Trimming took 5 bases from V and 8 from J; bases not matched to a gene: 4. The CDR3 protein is CASSQGQVEKLFF. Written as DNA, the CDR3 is TGTGCCAGCAGCCAGGGACAGGTCGAAAAACTGTTTTTT.

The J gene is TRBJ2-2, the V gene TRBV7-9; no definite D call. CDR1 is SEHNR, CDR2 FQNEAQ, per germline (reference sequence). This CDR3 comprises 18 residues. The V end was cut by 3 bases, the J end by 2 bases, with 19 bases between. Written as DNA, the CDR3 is TGTGCCAGCAGCTTGTATCTAGTAACAGTCTTAAACACCGGGGAGCTGTTTTTT. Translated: CASSLYLVTVLNTGELFF.

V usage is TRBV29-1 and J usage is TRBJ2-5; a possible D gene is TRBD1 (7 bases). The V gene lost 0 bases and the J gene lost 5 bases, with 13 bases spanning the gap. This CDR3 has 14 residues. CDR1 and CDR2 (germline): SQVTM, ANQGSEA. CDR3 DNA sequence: TGCAGCGTTGAAGATGGGGCAGGGGGGGAGACCCAGTACTTC. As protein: CSVEDGAGGETQYF.

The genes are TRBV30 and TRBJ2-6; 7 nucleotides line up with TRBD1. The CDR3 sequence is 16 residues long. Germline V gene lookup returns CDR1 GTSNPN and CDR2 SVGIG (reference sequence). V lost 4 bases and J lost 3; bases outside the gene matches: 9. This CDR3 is CAWTNTGVGGANVLTF. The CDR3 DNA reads TGTGCCTGGACCAACACAGGGGTCGGTGGGGCCAACGTCCTGACTTTC.

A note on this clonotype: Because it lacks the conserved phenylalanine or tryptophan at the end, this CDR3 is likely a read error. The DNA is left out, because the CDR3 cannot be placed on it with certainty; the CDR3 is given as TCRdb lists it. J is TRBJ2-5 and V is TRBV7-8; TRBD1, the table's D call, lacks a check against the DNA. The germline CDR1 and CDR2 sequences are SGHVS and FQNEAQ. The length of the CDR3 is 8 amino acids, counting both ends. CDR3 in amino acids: CASSYPPL.

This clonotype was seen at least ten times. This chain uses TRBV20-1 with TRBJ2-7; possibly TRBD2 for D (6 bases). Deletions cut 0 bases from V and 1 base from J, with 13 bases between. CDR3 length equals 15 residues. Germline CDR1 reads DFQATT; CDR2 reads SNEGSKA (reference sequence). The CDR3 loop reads CSARDAIGGSYEQYF. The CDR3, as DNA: TGCAGTGCTAGAGACGCCATCGGGGGTTCCTACGAGCAGTACTTC.

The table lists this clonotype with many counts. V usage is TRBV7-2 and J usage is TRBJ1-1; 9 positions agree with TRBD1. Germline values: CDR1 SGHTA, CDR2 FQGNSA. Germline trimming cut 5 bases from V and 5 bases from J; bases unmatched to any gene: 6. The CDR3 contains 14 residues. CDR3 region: CASSTDRGVTEAFF. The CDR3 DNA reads TGTGCCAGCAGCACAGACAGGGGGGTAACTGAAGCTTTCTTT.

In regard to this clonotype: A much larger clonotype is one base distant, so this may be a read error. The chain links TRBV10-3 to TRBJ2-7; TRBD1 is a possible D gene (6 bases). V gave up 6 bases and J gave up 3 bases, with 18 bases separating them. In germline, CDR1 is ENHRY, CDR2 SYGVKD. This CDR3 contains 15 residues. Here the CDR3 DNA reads TGTGCCATCAGGACCCTCCTGGACAGCCACTACGAGCAGTACTTC. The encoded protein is CAIRTLLDSHYEQYF.

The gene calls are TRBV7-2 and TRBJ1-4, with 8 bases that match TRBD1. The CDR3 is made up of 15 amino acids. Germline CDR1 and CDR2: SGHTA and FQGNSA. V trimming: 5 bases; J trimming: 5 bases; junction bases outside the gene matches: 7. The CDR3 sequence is CASSKEQGENEKLFF. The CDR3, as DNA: TGTGCCAGCAGCAAGGAACAGGGGGAGAATGAAAAACTGTTTTTT.

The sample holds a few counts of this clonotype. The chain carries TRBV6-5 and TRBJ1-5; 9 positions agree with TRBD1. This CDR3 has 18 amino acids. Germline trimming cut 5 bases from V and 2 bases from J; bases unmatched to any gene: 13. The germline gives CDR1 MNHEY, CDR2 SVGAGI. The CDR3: CASSRRTGADMGNQPQHF. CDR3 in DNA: TGTGCCAGCAGTAGAAGGACAGGGGCGGATATGGGCAATCAGCCCCAGCATTTT.

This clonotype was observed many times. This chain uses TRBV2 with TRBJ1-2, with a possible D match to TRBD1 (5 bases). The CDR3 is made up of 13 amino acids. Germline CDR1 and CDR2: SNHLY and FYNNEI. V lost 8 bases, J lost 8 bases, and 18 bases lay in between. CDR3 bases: TGTGCCAGCCTACCTAACGGGGCGCGGGGCTACACCTTC. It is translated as CASLPNGARGYTF.

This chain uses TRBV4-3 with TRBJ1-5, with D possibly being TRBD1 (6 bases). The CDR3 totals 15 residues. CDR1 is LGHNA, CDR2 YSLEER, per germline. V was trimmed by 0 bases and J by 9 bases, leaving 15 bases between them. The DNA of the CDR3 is TGCGCCAGCAGCCAAGAGACAGGCCCGGGCGGGCCCCAGCATTTT. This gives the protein CASSQETGPGGPQHF.